This TCR beta chain was captured in a study of blood T cell repertoires in COVID-19 (dated by TCRdb to 2019 to 2021). About the full investigation: Samples covering the acute and convalescent phases of COVID-19 were provided by collaborators in the United States, Italy and Spain. The material from the prospective study consisted of cDNA or gDNA derived from T cells, B-cell-depleted T cells, or PBMCs. The dataset comprised deeply sampled blood TCRbeta repertoires from subjects exposed to, actively infected with, or recovered from COVID-19. A freely available public database, intended as a resource for researchers studying the immune response to SARS-CoV-2, is where the repertoires were released. Samples came from the ongoing ImmuneRACE study (first 160 participants) plus 1,254 subjects from 6 global collaborators. A de-identified subject ID, COVID-19 status, age in years and sex were almost always included in the sample metadata. Where available, HLA class I and class II types were obtained from metadata supplied by the sample provider rather than from assay-based typing. General findings and caveats noted by the study authors: The amount of clinical and demographic metadata varied by source and participant and was provided uncurated.

Note on this clone: Its binding antigen is unknown. Per-base quality was not reported, and no clone a single base away is much larger than it.

The immunoSEQ Assay, a bias-controlled multiplex PCR, was used to amplify TCRbeta CDR3 regions from genomic DNA. Per the original workflow: The number of nucleated cells in each sample was estimated from the amplification of reference gene primers within the assay. To quantify the absolute abundance of each unique TCRbeta CDR3 rearrangement, sequence reads were collapsed and filtered. For each sample, productive Simpson clonality was calculated as the square root of Simpson's diversity index across productive rearrangements. TCRdb carries this immuneACCESS record with in-frame sequences only. Its versions omit some clonotypes, under half of them owing to an unresolved V gene in the studies checked, with the rest unexplained. V, J and clone size were drawn from that table, and D and trimming were deduced from the DNA. Here the sample has fewer than 150,000 clones; 81% occur a single time. The top ten clones comprise roughly 1.6% of the sample.

The CDR3, cysteine through phenylalanine, is 14 amino acids long. Of all the DNA, just the CDR3 is kept, 42 bases in frame from base 1. V lost 5 bases and J lost 7 bases; the stretch between them is 17 bases long. CDR1 and CDR2, looked up from the germline V gene (reference sequence), are LNHDA and SQIVND. Collaborating institutions collected whole blood in K2EDTA tubes following their own protocols. For TCRbeta analysis, collaborators shipped samples in one of three forms: frozen whole blood, isolated PBMCs, or DNA extracted from either of those sample types. The origin of this receptor is a man aged 45 to 65 with acute or convalescent COVID-19. The V and J segments used are TRBV19 and TRBJ1-1, and perhaps TRBD1 as D gene, on 6 matching bases. Sequenced: peripheral blood. The DNA is TGTGCCAGTAGTGGACGGCAGGGGATATTTGAAGCTTTCTTT. Its protein reads: CASSGRQGIFEAFF.